These 18 T cell receptor beta chains originate from one sample sequenced in a study of T cells in Graves' hyperthyroidism and ophthalmopathy. TCR beta CDR3 region amplification was performed from RNA transcripts. The HTBI set primed first-round TCR CDR3 RT-PCR. TCRdb re-called the multiplex PCR reads with MiXCR, one entry per CDR3 protein. Among hundreds of thousands of distinct CDR3 sequences listed, around 21% were seen once. The material sequenced was blood. The receptors were sampled from a young man with Graves' ophthalmopathy.

V is TRBV5-4 and J is TRBJ2-5; the match to TRBD2 covers 11 bases. Trimming took 0 bases from V and 5 from J; bases not matched to a gene: 9. Germline V gene data show CDR1 as SGHNT and CDR2 as YYREEE (reference sequence). The CDR3 sequence is 17 residues long. The DNA of the CDR3 is TGTGCCAGCAGCTTGGATCCACTAGCGGGAGAGGGGGAGACCCAGTACTTC. Its translation: CASSLDPLAGEGETQYF.

This clonotype was observed a handful of times. The chain employs TRBV28 and TRBJ1-5; D possibly corresponds to TRBD1 (5 bases). V was cut by 2 bases and J by 11 bases, with 19 bases left in between. Germline CDR1 is MDHEN and CDR2 is SYDVKM. CDR3 length equals 15 residues. As DNA, the CDR3 is TGTGCCAGCAGTTTAAGGGACCGGCCCTCAGAAACCCAGCATTTT. It encodes CASSLRDRPSETQHF.

Remarks on this clonotype: A much larger clone sits a single nucleotide away, making a read error possible. The J gene is TRBJ2-3, the V gene TRBV7-2; TRBD2 aligns across 7 bases. The CDR3 runs 14 residues. J lost 8 bases, V lost 5 bases, and 10 bases had no gene match. Germline V lookup: CDR1 SGHTA, CDR2 FQGNSA. The CDR3 nucleotides are TGTGCCAGCAGCCTCGGACTAGTGGCAGGTACGCAGTATTTT. Residues: CASSLGLVAGTQYF.

The CDR3 protein is CASSMLGTGGDTQYF. The CDR3 coding sequence is TGTGCCAGTAGTATGTTGGGGACAGGGGGAGATACGCAGTATTTT. The chain recombines TRBV19 with TRBJ2-3; TRBD1 agrees at 11 bases. Looked up from germline, CDR1 is LNHDA and CDR2 is SQIVND (reference sequence). V trimming: 3 bases; J trimming: 5 bases; junction bases outside the gene matches: 4. This CDR3 contains 15 residues. Filled out from reference TRBV19 and TRBJ2-3, the complete variable domain reads DGGITQSPKYLFRKEGQNVTLSCEQNLNHDAMYWYRQDPGQGLRLIYYSQIVNDFQKGDIAEGYSVSREKKESFPLTVTSAQKNPTAFYLCASSMLGTGGDTQYFGPGTRLTVL.

The rearrangement links TRBV6-1 to TRBJ1-1; no clear D. Germline V gives CDR1 MNHNS, CDR2 SASEGT. The CDR3 contains 14 residues. V was pared by 7 bases and J by 0 bases, with 12 bases between. The CDR3 DNA sequence: TGTGCCAGCACCCCGACCTGGGTGAACACTGAAGCTTTCTTT. Amino acids: CASTPTWVNTEAFF.

The chain has TRBV19 and TRBJ2-5; no definite D call. The germline V gene encodes CDR1 LNHDA and CDR2 SQIVND (reference sequence). This CDR3 is 13 amino acids long. The V and J ends lost 5 bases and 4 bases respectively, with 11 bases between them. CDR3: CASSVRATETQYF. The CDR3 DNA follows: TGTGCCAGTAGTGTCCGGGCGACAGAGACCCAGTACTTC.

The chain links TRBV18 to TRBJ2-1; TRBD1 aligns across 7 bases. Germline V gives CDR1 KGHSH, CDR2 LQKENI. The V and J ends lost 3 bases and 8 bases, in that order; junction bases with no gene match: 10. There are 15 residues in the CDR3. The CDR3 sequence is CASSPTTGRVDEQFF. The CDR3 DNA reads TGTGCCAGCTCACCCACGACAGGGCGGGTAGATGAGCAGTTCTTC.

This chain connects TRBV3-1 to TRBJ1-5; the D gene is possibly TRBD1 (5 bases). From germline, CDR1 is LGHDT and CDR2 YNNKEL (reference sequence). The CDR3 extends over 16 amino acids. With 6 bases removed from V and 6 bases from J, the gap between germline ends came to 21 bases. This chain's CDR3 is CASSHDRNARSQPQHF. The CDR3 nucleotides read TGTGCCAGCAGTCACGACAGAAATGCGCGCAGTCAGCCCCAGCATTTT.

This clonotype was detected once. CDR3 region: CASSGGGGQYF. DNA of the CDR3: TGTGCCAGCAGCGGGGGCGGGGGCCAGTATTTT. The J gene is TRBJ2-3, the V gene TRBV28; maybe TRBD2 (7 bases). Germline V gene data show CDR1 as MDHEN and CDR2 as SYDVKM. The V gene lost 6 bases and the J gene lost 12 bases, with 13 bases spanning the gap. The CDR3 covers 11 residues.

The chain is built from TRBV7-8 and TRBJ1-3, with a tentative D call TRBD1 (6 bases). Trimming removed 0 bases at V and 4 bases at J, with 13 bases between. Germline V gene sequence: CDR1 SGHVS, CDR2 FQNEAQ. The CDR3 consists of 16 residues. CDR3 loop: CASSLAAGTPGNTIYF. Here the CDR3 DNA reads TGTGCCAGCAGCTTAGCAGCTGGGACACCAGGAAACACCATATATTTT.

In its sample, this clonotype was seen a few times. CDR3 bases: TGTGCCAGCAGCTTATTTGGGACTAGCGGGAGTATAAGCTACAATGAGCAGTTCTTC. Residues: CASSLFGTSGSISYNEQFF. The genes are TRBV7-9 and TRBJ2-1; 14 bases align to TRBD2. CDR1 is SEHNR and CDR2 is FQNEAQ in the germline V gene (reference sequence). The J segment lost 3 bases and the V segment lost 2 bases, leaving 9 bases of the junction unmatched. This CDR3 is built from 19 residues. The full variable domain, in which reference TRBV7-9 and TRBJ2-1 provide the parts outside the CDR3, is DTGVSQNPRHKITKRGQNVTFRCDPISEHNRLYWYRQTLGQGPEFLTYFQNEAQLEKSRLLSDRFSAERPKGSFSTLEIQRTEQGDSAMYLCASSLFGTSGSISYNEQFFGPGTRLTVL.

As for this clonotype: A clone one base away is much larger, so this may be a read error. This sequence joins TRBV5-1 and TRBJ1-5; D unclear. Germline lookup yields CDR1 SGHRS and CDR2 YFSETQ. The CDR3 runs to 16 residues. Trimming removed 1 base at V and 0 bases at J, with 11 bases between. The CDR3 nucleotides read TGCGCCAGCAGCTTGAGGGCTGTTTATAGCAATCAGCCCCAGCATTTT. Protein sequence: CASSLRAVYSNQPQHF.

The chain employs TRBV7-9 and TRBJ2-7; D gene ambiguous. Germline CDR1 and CDR2: SEHNR and FQNEAQ (reference sequence). The CDR3 spans 13 residues. The V end lost 1 base, the J end lost 5 bases, and 9 bases lay between the germline ends. The CDR3 spells CASSLDSRNEQYF. The DNA of the CDR3 is TGTGCCAGCAGCTTAGACAGCAGAAACGAGCAGTACTTC. Drawing the rest from reference TRBV7-9 and TRBJ2-7, the complete variable domain is DTGVSQNPRHKITKRGQNVTFRCDPISEHNRLYWYRQTLGQGPEFLTYFQNEAQLEKSRLLSDRFSAERPKGSFSTLEIQRTEQGDSAMYLCASSLDSRNEQYFGPGTRLTVT.

The chain recombines TRBV6-1 with TRBJ2-7; no clear D gene. This CDR3 comprises 13 residues. Germline CDR1 reads MNHNS; CDR2 reads SASEGT. The V gene lost 8 bases and the J gene lost 2 bases, with 13 bases spanning the gap. The CDR3 region is CASHLRKPYEQYF. CDR3 coding DNA: TGTGCCAGCCATTTACGTAAACCCTACGAGCAGTACTTC.

This clonotype was recorded at least ten times. The CDR3 nucleotides read TGTGCCAGCTCAGTCGCCGGAGAGACCTACGAGCAGTACTTC. This codes for CASSVAGETYEQYF. The V gene is TRBV18, the J gene TRBJ2-7; D is ambiguous. V lost 5 bases, J lost 2 bases, and 13 bases lay in between. Germline values: CDR1 KGHSH, CDR2 LQKENI. The CDR3 extends over 14 amino acids.

The V call is TRBV6-1, the J call TRBJ2-3, with TRBD2 identical over 9 bases. CDR3 size: 17 residues. Unmatched junction bases numbered 6, after V lost 2 bases and J lost 0 bases. From germline, CDR1 is MNHNS and CDR2 SASEGT. The CDR3 DNA is TGTGCCAGCAGTGAACTGGGAGCGGGAGGTAGCACAGATACGCAGTATTTT. Encoded protein: CASSELGAGGSTDTQYF.

This sequence joins TRBV4-2 and TRBJ2-7, with TRBD1 matching over 9 bases. The CDR3 covers 15 residues. After removal of 2 bases from V and 7 bases from J, the junction contained 9 bases not matched to a gene. Germline lookup yields CDR1 LGHNA and CDR2 YNFKEQ. Written as DNA, the CDR3 is TGTGCCAGCAGCCAATGGACAGGGGCTGGCGTGGAGCAGTACTTC. This sequence encodes CASSQWTGAGVEQYF.

In this sample, this clonotype turned up a few times. The chain has TRBV19 and TRBJ1-1; TRBD1 is a possible D gene (6 bases). Germline CDR1 reads LNHDA; CDR2 reads SQIVND (reference sequence). CDR3 length equals 14 residues. V gave up 2 bases and J gave up 3 bases, with 10 bases separating them. CDR3: CASSISGADTEAFF. The CDR3 bases are TGTGCCAGTAGTATATCAGGGGCGGACACTGAAGCTTTCTTT. Full variable domain (rest looked up from reference TRBV19 and TRBJ1-1): DGGITQSPKYLFRKEGQNVTLSCEQNLNHDAMYWYRQDPGQGLRLIYYSQIVNDFQKGDIAEGYSVSREKKESFPLTVTSAQKNPTAFYLCASSISGADTEAFFGQGTRLTVV.